This T cell receptor beta chain was found in a study of OX40 agonist ivuxolimab in advanced cancers. Study conclusions and caveats: Averaged across samples, CD8+ T cells carried more expanded clones than CD4+ did. Low clonal expansion, among the lowest seen, marked partial responders at 0.1-3.0 mg/kg. The investigators did not determine what antigen specificity the expanded peripheral T cells had. Clonal expansion was seen in CD4+ and CD8+ blood T cells by week 6 at 0.1 to 3.0 mg/kg.

The CDR3 totals 13 residues. The V gene end was trimmed by 7 bases and the J gene end by 4 bases; junction bases not matched to a gene: 3. Per germline, CDR1 SGHAT and CDR2 FQNNGV. Repertoires were generated with immunoSEQ multiplex PCR, while TCRdb's copy carries only in-frame clones and drops some. The sample lists 70,000 to 95,000 clones; just over 90% were seen once. This clone was seen only once. Its target is not known. This sequence originates from an adult with an advanced solid tumor such as melanoma, head and neck, liver or kidney cancer. This chain connects TRBV11-2 to TRBJ2-4; TRBD1 agrees at 8 bases. Sequenced material: CD4+ or CD8+ T cells sorted from blood, taken in a trial of the OX40 agonist ivuxolimab. This chain's CDR3 is CASIGQGKNIQYF. CDR3 nucleotides: TGTGCCAGCATAGGACAGGGAAAAAACATTCAGTACTTC.